Listed below are T cell receptor beta chains from one sample, sequenced in a study of T-cell reconstitution after alpha-beta-depleted transplantation in children. TCRdb reanalysed the PCR reads using MiXCR and keeps one entry per CDR3 protein. The sample lists around 140,000 distinct CDR3 sequences, around 9% seen once, with 18% in the top ten. The sequencing here drew on PBMCs, mostly from graft donor cells, taken 180 days after TCRalphabeta/CD19-depleted stem cell transplant. These receptors were taken from a female patient aged 2 to 10 who had a stem cell transplant for congenital amegakaryocytic thrombocytopenia, so the T cells may come from the graft donor. Both conserved end residues are part of each CDR3. The D gene is left open where the match is weak. Rows give clone size only sometimes, using once, few, many, or a class for an expanded clone.

cdr3_aa cdr3_nt v_call clone_size d_call j_call
CASSLTSGQGGYNEQFF TGTGCCAGCAGTCTGACCTCGGGACAGGGGGGATACAATGAGCAGTTCTTC TRBV5-5 NA TRBD1 TRBJ2-1
CASSYRAGGIPQAGRVNEQFF TGTGCCAGCAGTTACCGCGCAGGGGGGATCCCACAAGCGGGGCGGGTTAATGAGCAGTTCTTC TRBV6-2/TRBV6-3 NA NA TRBJ2-1
CASSEYGRQGNEQFF TGTGCCAGCAGTGAATATGGCAGACAGGGGAATGAGCAGTTCTTC TRBV25-1 NA TRBD1 TRBJ2-1
CSATPTSGAYEQYF TGCAGTGCTACACCGACTAGCGGGGCTTACGAGCAGTACTTC TRBV20-1 many TRBD2 TRBJ2-7
CASSLVGRYEQYF TGTGCCAGCAGCTTAGTGGGGCGTTACGAGCAGTACTTC TRBV7-2 many NA TRBJ2-7
CSASFTGLKQYF TGCAGTGCTAGCTTTACGGGTCTTAAGCAGTACTTC TRBV20-1 many NA TRBJ2-7
CASSPGLAEITDTQYF TGTGCCAGCAGTCCCGGACTAGCGGAGATCACAGATACGCAGTATTTT TRBV28 many TRBD2 TRBJ2-3
CASSLASQGISYGYTF TGCGCCAGCAGCTTGGCTTCCCAGGGTATCAGCTATGGCTACACCTTC TRBV5-1 few NA TRBJ1-2
CASSPSGLAGNGEQFF TGTGCCAGCAGCCCCAGCGGGCTAGCGGGTAATGGAGAGCAGTTCTTC TRBV3-1 few TRBD2 TRBJ2-1
CASSSTAKRDTQYF TGTGCCAGCAGCTCTACCGCGAAGAGAGATACGCAGTATTTT TRBV7-6 NA NA TRBJ2-3
CASSPAGGMNTGELFF TGTGCCAGCAGCCCTGCCGGGGGGATGAACACCGGGGAGCTGTTTTTT TRBV11-2 many TRBD2 TRBJ2-2
CAILNRQTDNEKLFF TGTGCCATCCTAAATCGACAGACAGATAATGAAAAACTGTTTTTT TRBV28 many NA TRBJ1-4
CASGTRPLSYEQYF TGTGCCAGCGGCACGAGGCCCCTCTCCTACGAGCAGTACTTC TRBV4-2 NA NA TRBJ2-7
CSARDVAQGAFTDTQYF TGCAGTGCTAGAGATGTCGCCCAGGGGGCTTTTACAGATACGCAGTATTTT TRBV20-1 many TRBD1 TRBJ2-3
CASSFLRGAGTDTQYF TGTGCCAGCAGTTTTTTGCGGGGGGCGGGCACAGATACGCAGTATTTT TRBV28 few TRBD2 TRBJ2-3
CASRSTGPGNTIYF TGTGCCAGCAGGTCAACAGGGCCTGGAAACACCATATATTTT TRBV12-3/TRBV12-4 many NA TRBJ1-3
CSARDLRGQGVGEQFF TGCAGTGCTAGAGATCTCCGGGGACAGGGCGTAGGTGAGCAGTTCTTC TRBV20-1 NA TRBD1 TRBJ2-1
CASSQREGEETQYF TGTGCCAGCAGTCAACGGGAAGGGGAGGAGACCCAGTACTTC TRBV12-3/TRBV12-4 NA NA TRBJ2-5
CASSSPPRYPPWGTEAFF TGTGCCAGCAGCTCCCCTCCCCGCTACCCCCCGTGGGGGACTGAAGCTTTCTTT TRBV27 many NA TRBJ1-1
CASSVAGSTAADTQYF TGTGCCAGCAGCGTAGCTGGATCGACAGCCGCAGATACGCAGTATTTT TRBV9 many NA TRBJ2-3
CASSSRWGTSSYNEQFF TGTGCCAGCAGTTCTCGGTGGGGGACTAGCTCCTACAATGAGCAGTTCTTC TRBV12-3/TRBV12-4 many TRBD2 TRBJ2-1
CASSPQRNTIYF TGTGCCAGCAGCCCCCAAAGGAACACCATATATTTT TRBV12-3/TRBV12-4 many NA TRBJ1-3
CASSLAAALQETQYF TGTGCCAGCAGCTTAGCCGCGGCCCTCCAAGAGACCCAGTACTTC TRBV7-9 many NA TRBJ2-5
CSADTSEIF TGCAGCGCCGACACTAGCGAGATCTTC TRBV29-1 many TRBD2 TRBJ2-1